This TCR beta chain comes out of a study of cytomegalovirus exposure and HLA in healthy donors. The CDR3 covers 13 residues. Germline CDR1 SEHNR, CDR2 FQNEAQ (reference sequence). PCR amplification relied on 60 Vbeta primers (plus 13 Jbeta primers). As processed by the authors: Later reanalysis found approximately 76 million unique TCR beta chains, 9 million to 12 million of them shared. Using immunoSEQ multiplex PCR, the repertoire was profiled, and TCRdb retains in-frame clones only, with some absent. V, J and clone size were drawn from that table, and D and trimming were deduced from the DNA. The sample comprises about 160,000 clones, about 85% of which are singletons, and roughly 6.3% rests with the top ten. Study-level results: Prediction of most subjects' HLA-A and HLA-B alleles by TCR beta sequences was reportedly accurate.

Comment on this clone: What it binds is not known. An end of the junction differs from the germline gene, which may be a read error.

The origin of this receptor is a male donor in good health and CMV-seropositive. Sequencing was done on a sample of PBMCs. The rearrangement joins TRBV7-9 to TRBJ2-4; maybe TRBD1 (6 bases). CDR3 loop: CSSSLGGEDIQYF. CDR3 bases: TGTTCCAGCAGCTTAGGGGGAGAGGACATTCAGTACTTC. Using reference TRBV7-9 and TRBJ2-4 for the parts outside the CDR3, the full variable domain is DTGVSQNPRHKITKRGQNVTFRCDPISEHNRLYWYRQTLGQGPEFLTYFQNEAQLEKSRLLSDRFSAERPKGSFSTLEIQRTEQGDSAMYLCSSSLGGEDIQYFGAGTRLSVL.